This TCR beta chain comes out of a study of cytomegalovirus exposure and HLA in healthy donors. Study in general: Per a later analysis, the 666 first-cohort and some 110 validation repertoires shared one platform. The study's findings and limits: Cytomegalovirus-associated TCR beta chains were listed, numbering around 150. The tendency of first-cohort TCR clusters to co-occur in the 120 validation repertoires was the finding of a later analysis.

The donors were part of the validation cohort, which consisted of under 150 subjects and was separate from the first cohort of under 850 subjects. Clones were read by immunoSEQ multiplex PCR, and TCRdb kept only the in-frame ones, dropping some. This table holds 150,000 or so clones, 80% to 90% found once. Concerning this clone itself: Its antigen remains unidentified.

Sequenced material: PBMCs. This clonotype originated in a woman aged 30 to 39 in good health and CMV-seropositive.

CDR3: CASSFNRGEEKLFF. Written as DNA, the CDR3 is TGTGCCAGCAGCTTCAACAGGGGCGAAGAAAAACTGTTTTTT. V and J are TRBV7-2 and TRBJ1-4, with 7 bases lining up with TRBD1. J was trimmed by 8 bases and V by 3 bases; bases with no gene match: 6. The germline V gene has CDR1 SGHTA and CDR2 FQGNSA. CDR3 size: 14 residues.